The 30 T cell receptor beta chains reported below all come from one sample, sequenced in a study of cytomegalovirus exposure and HLA in healthy donors. Primers included in the PCR were 60 Vbeta and 13 Jbeta primers. Repertoires were generated with immunoSEQ multiplex PCR, while TCRdb's copy carries only in-frame clones and drops some. Here the sample spans 140,000 to 150,000 clones, about 71% being singletons. The specimen sequenced was PBMCs. These receptors came from a woman aged 55-70 years in good health and CMV-seropositive.

The chain recombines TRBV5-4 with TRBJ1-1, with D perhaps TRBD1 (5 bases). Germline loops: CDR1 SGHNT, CDR2 YYREEE (reference sequence). The V gene lost 0 bases and the J gene lost 5 bases, with 14 bases spanning the gap. The CDR3 runs to 15 residues. CDR3 residues: CASSLAGGRETEAFF. As DNA, the CDR3 is TGTGCCAGCAGCTTGGCCGGGGGGAGAGAGACTGAAGCTTTCTTT.

This chain joins TRBV7-8 and TRBJ2-1, with 7 bases that match TRBD2. CDR3 length: 12 amino acids. Germline V gene data show CDR1 as SGHVS and CDR2 as FQNEAQ. After removal of 1 base from V and 13 bases from J, the junction contained 4 bases not matched to a gene. CDR3 region: CASSLDGRPQFF. The CDR3 nucleotides are TGTGCCAGCAGCTTAGACGGGAGGCCACAGTTCTTC.

The rearrangement links TRBV6-1 to TRBJ2-3; D remains unclear. This CDR3 has 12 residues. Trimming shortened V by 5 bases and J by 6 bases, and 9 bases separated the two germline ends. Germline loops: CDR1 MNHNS, CDR2 SASEGT. The CDR3 sequence is CASSRALDTQYF. In DNA form, the CDR3 reads TGTGCCAGCAGTCGAGCGTTGGATACGCAGTATTTT.

J is TRBJ2-2 and V is TRBV9, with TRBD1 matching over 8 bases. The length of the CDR3 is 16 residues. Trimming at V came to 4 bases and at J to 4 bases, leaving 9 bases not matched to a gene. CDR1 SGDLS and CDR2 YYNGEE come from the germline V gene. The chain's CDR3 is CASSPQTGESTGELFF. Here the CDR3 DNA reads TGTGCCAGCAGCCCCCAGACAGGGGAGAGCACCGGGGAGCTGTTTTTT.

The chain recombines TRBV7-8 with TRBJ2-7; TRBD1 matches 7 bases. Per germline, CDR1 SGHVS and CDR2 FQNEAQ. V was clipped by 5 bases and J by 6 bases; unmatched bases: 7. The CDR3 is made up of 13 amino acids. In DNA, the CDR3 is TGTGCCAGCAGCCCCAGACAGGGTCCCGAGCAGTACTTC. Residues: CASSPRQGPEQYF.

This clone has a handful of counts. The chain has TRBV28 and TRBJ1-1; 9 nucleotides agree with TRBD1. CDR3 length equals 15 residues. J was trimmed by 3 bases and V by 6 bases; bases with no gene match: 8. Looked up from germline, CDR1 is MDHEN and CDR2 is SYDVKM. The CDR3 loop is CASRHRGLGDTEAFF. The CDR3 nucleotides read TGTGCCAGCAGGCACAGGGGGCTGGGTGACACTGAAGCTTTCTTT. Looking up the rest from reference TRBV28 and TRBJ1-1 gives the full variable domain: DVKVTQSSRYLVKRTGEKVFLECVQDMDHENMFWYRQDPGLGLRLIYFSYDVKMKEKGDIPEGYSVSREKKERFSLILESASTNQTSMYLCASRHRGLGDTEAFFGQGTRLTVV.

This clone was picked up a small number of times. V gene TRBV10-2 combines with J gene TRBJ2-3; unclear D gene. The CDR3 is 12 amino acids. In germline, CDR1 is WSHSY, CDR2 SAAADI. The V gene lost 4 bases and the J gene lost 2 bases, with 4 bases spanning the gap. The CDR3 nucleotides read TGCGCCAGCAGTGCTAACACAGATACGCAGTATTTT. It is translated as CASSANTDTQYF.

The chain has TRBV5-1 and TRBJ2-5, with TRBD1 as a possible D gene (6 bases). The V gene's germline CDR1 is SGHRS and CDR2 YFSETQ. The ends were cut back, 2 bases at V and 5 bases at J, with 13 bases in the middle. CDR3 length: 14 residues. CDR3 sequence (DNA): TGCGCCAGCAGCTTCCGGACCCAGGGGGAGACCCAGTACTTC. It translates to CASSFRTQGETQYF.

This clone was picked up one time. A read error may account for a junction end that differs from germline. The chain couples TRBV7-7 to TRBJ2-6; D is unclear. In germline, CDR1 is SSHAT, CDR2 FNYEAQ (reference sequence). This CDR3 is built from 17 residues. In DNA form, the CDR3 reads TGTGCTAGCAGCCCACAGCCGACCCTCTCTGGGGCCAACGTCCTGACTTTC. Translation: CASSPQPTLSGANVLTF.

Regarding this clone: One end of the junction does not line up with germline, which may come from a read error. V gene TRBV27 combines with J gene TRBJ2-7; D remains ambiguous. The CDR3 consists of 16 residues. The germline V gene has CDR1 MNHEY and CDR2 SMNVEV (reference sequence). CDR3 bases: TGTGCCAGCAGTGTATCCAGGCAATTGAGCTCCTACGAGCAGTACTTC. This translates into CASSVSRQLSSYEQYF.

The rearrangement links TRBV11-1 to TRBJ2-1; weak D call: TRBD1 (6 bases). Germline CDR1 and CDR2: SGHAT and FQDESV (reference sequence). This CDR3 is 15 amino acids long. The V gene lost 6 bases and the J gene lost 2 bases, with 14 bases spanning the gap. The CDR3 DNA reads TGTGCCAGCAGTTCAGGGACACAAACCTACAATGAGCAGTTCTTC. Translation gives CASSSGTQTYNEQFF. Full variable domain (remainder filled in from reference TRBV11-1 and TRBJ2-1): EAEVAQSPRYKITEKSQAVAFWCDPISGHATLYWYRQILGQGPELLVQFQDESVVDDSQLPKDRFSAERLKGVDSTLKIQPAELGDSAMYLCASSSGTQTYNEQFFGPGTRLTVL.

This sequence joins TRBV27 and TRBJ2-7, with TRBD2 matching over 9 bases. CDR3 length equals 14 residues. Germline-derived CDR1 and CDR2 are MNHEY and SMNVEV (reference sequence). After removal of 4 bases from V and 3 bases from J, the junction contained 4 bases not matched to a gene. The CDR3 loop is CASSSGLAFYEQYF. The CDR3 DNA reads as TGTGCCAGCAGTTCGGGACTAGCATTCTACGAGCAGTACTTC.

The chain carries TRBV7-3 and TRBJ2-1; 9 nucleotides match TRBD2. V lost 2 bases to trimming and J lost 7 bases; unmatched junction nucleotides: 9. Germline V gene lookup returns CDR1 SGHTA and CDR2 FQGTGA. The CDR3 consists of 16 residues. The CDR3 reads CASSLLTSGRGNEQFF. The DNA for the CDR3 is TGTGCCAGCAGCTTACTGACTAGCGGAAGGGGGAATGAGCAGTTCTTC.

This clone is a singleton in its sample. The chain carries TRBV15 and TRBJ1-3; D unclear. With 3 bases removed from V and 2 bases from J, the gap between germline ends came to 2 bases. The CDR3 is 12 amino acids. Germline CDR1 is LNHNV and CDR2 is YYDKDF (reference sequence). This chain's CDR3 is CATSSAGNTIYF. CDR3 DNA sequence: TGTGCCACCAGCAGCGCTGGAAACACCATATATTTT.

V and J are TRBV9 and TRBJ2-7; 11 bases align to TRBD2. The length of the CDR3 is 18 residues. The germline V gene has CDR1 SGDLS and CDR2 YYNGEE. J was trimmed by 5 bases and V by 4 bases; bases with no gene match: 17. CDR3 region: CASSPGKLAGGGTDEQYF. The CDR3 bases are TGTGCCAGCAGCCCCGGGAAGCTAGCGGGAGGCGGTACCGACGAGCAGTACTTC.

The CDR3 DNA reads as TGCGCCAGCAGCTTGGCGGGAACTAGCGGTTACAATGAGCAGTTCTTC. Translation: CASSLAGTSGYNEQFF. J is TRBJ2-1 and V is TRBV5-1; 8 nucleotides line up with TRBD2. Germline values: CDR1 SGHRS, CDR2 YFSETQ. The CDR3 runs 16 residues. Germline trimming cut 0 bases from V and 4 bases from J; bases unmatched to any gene: 6. Based on the CDR3 plus reference TRBV5-1 and TRBJ2-1, the full variable domain is KAGVTQTPRYLIKTRGQQVTLSCSPISGHRSVSWYQQTPGQGLQFLFEYFSETQRNKGNFPGRFSGRQFSNSRSEMNVSTLELGDSALYLCASSLAGTSGYNEQFFGPGTRLTVL.

Only a few counts were recorded for this clone. The gene calls are TRBV7-9 and TRBJ2-3; D may be TRBD1 (5 bases). CDR3 length: 16 amino acids. Germline-derived CDR1 and CDR2 are SEHNR and FQNEAQ (reference sequence). Trimming shortened V by 5 bases and J by 6 bases, and 21 bases separated the two germline ends. CDR3 residues: CASSPDSEDYLDTQYF. CDR3 in DNA: TGTGCCAGCAGCCCAGACAGCGAGGATTATTTGGATACGCAGTATTTT.

V and J are TRBV7-9 and TRBJ1-4, with D unclear. The germline V gene has CDR1 SEHNR and CDR2 FQNEAQ (reference sequence). The CDR3 is made up of 15 amino acids. The V end lost 3 bases, the J end lost 0 bases, and 8 bases lay between the germline ends. The CDR3 spells CASSFRAATNEKLFF. The CDR3 bases are TGTGCCAGCAGCTTCCGTGCGGCAACTAATGAAAAACTGTTTTTT.

The chain joins TRBV28 to TRBJ1-2; 9 nucleotides agree with TRBD1. The J segment lost 4 bases and the V segment lost 3 bases, leaving 9 bases of the junction unmatched. This CDR3 has 16 residues. In germline, CDR1 is MDHEN, CDR2 SYDVKM. This CDR3 reads CASSFPTGGSIYGYTF. The DNA of the CDR3 is TGTGCCAGCAGTTTCCCGACAGGGGGAAGTATCTATGGCTACACCTTC.

This clone turned up a few times. The chain combines TRBV28 with TRBJ2-5; 10 positions match TRBD2. CDR3 length: 18 residues. Germline V gene lookup returns CDR1 MDHEN and CDR2 SYDVKM. V shed 3 bases, J shed 3 bases, and the junction held 13 bases outside the gene matches. The CDR3 loop reads CASSFPASGSDRKETQYF. In DNA, the CDR3 is TGTGCCAGCAGTTTCCCGGCTAGCGGGAGTGATAGGAAAGAGACCCAGTACTTC. Drawing the rest from reference TRBV28 and TRBJ2-5, the complete variable domain is DVKVTQSSRYLVKRTGEKVFLECVQDMDHENMFWYRQDPGLGLRLIYFSYDVKMKEKGDIPEGYSVSREKKERFSLILESASTNQTSMYLCASSFPASGSDRKETQYFGPGTRLLVL.

The chain uses TRBV29-1 and TRBJ2-1; 9 nucleotides match TRBD2. V lost 6 bases to trimming and J lost 5 bases; unmatched junction nucleotides: 14. This CDR3 has 16 amino acids. CDR1 and CDR2 from the germline V gene are SQVTM and ANQGSEA. The CDR3 loop reads CSVQRGRLAVNNEQFF. The CDR3 coding sequence is TGCAGCGTACAAAGGGGGCGACTAGCGGTGAACAATGAGCAGTTCTTC.

The rearrangement joins TRBV25-1 to TRBJ1-4; D gene unclear. This CDR3 region has 15 residues. Trimming took 0 bases from V and 5 from J, leaving 10 bases between them. Germline CDR1 reads MGHDK; CDR2 reads SYGVNS. CDR3 nucleotide sequence: TGTGCCAGCAGTGAATATGAGGGTAGGAATGAAAAACTGTTTTTT. Encoded protein: CASSEYEGRNEKLFF.

This clone was recorded a few times. The chain carries TRBV6-5 and TRBJ2-3; D is uncertain. This CDR3 has 15 amino acids. The ends were cut back, 5 bases at V and 3 bases at J, with 15 bases in the middle. Germline CDR1 reads MNHEY; CDR2 reads SVGAGI. The CDR3 here is CASSLDWLRTDTQYF. The DNA of the CDR3 is TGTGCCAGCAGTCTAGACTGGCTTAGGACAGATACGCAGTATTTT.

The chain has TRBV27 and TRBJ1-1; tentatively, D is TRBD1 (5 bases). The germline V gene has CDR1 MNHEY and CDR2 SMNVEV (reference sequence). The CDR3 is 13 residues long. V was pared by 3 bases and J by 5 bases, with 10 bases between. The CDR3 sequence is CASSFQGGTEAFF. Here the CDR3 DNA reads TGTGCCAGCAGTTTCCAGGGAGGGACTGAAGCTTTCTTT.

This chain uses TRBV2 with TRBJ2-4; 11 bases align to TRBD2. CDR3 length: 16 residues. The V gene end was trimmed by 2 bases and the J gene end by 1 base; junction bases not matched to a gene: 1. Germline loops: CDR1 SNHLY, CDR2 FYNNEI. Here the CDR3 DNA reads TGTGCCAGCAGTGAATCTAGCGGGGGGGCCAAAAACATTCAGTACTTC. This sequence encodes CASSESSGGAKNIQYF.

This chain uses TRBV30 with TRBJ1-1, with 10 bases identical to TRBD1. V shed 4 bases, J shed 6 bases, and the junction held 11 bases outside the gene matches. In germline, CDR1 is GTSNPN, CDR2 SVGIG (reference sequence). The CDR3 extends over 15 amino acids. CDR3 region: CAWKRDRGGGAEAFF. CDR3 nucleotide sequence: TGTGCCTGGAAAAGGGACAGGGGAGGAGGCGCTGAAGCTTTCTTT.

The V call is TRBV4-1, the J call TRBJ2-7, with D unresolved. Germline CDR1 reads MGHRA; CDR2 reads YSYEKL. There are 15 residues in the CDR3. V was shortened by 1 base and J by 2 bases, with 12 bases between the two germline ends. The CDR3 here is CASSQGFQSAYEQYF. The CDR3 DNA reads TGCGCCAGCAGCCAAGGGTTTCAATCGGCCTACGAGCAGTACTTC.

This clone has a handful of counts. V gene TRBV6-6 combines with J gene TRBJ1-5; a possible D gene is TRBD1 (5 bases). The V gene lost 4 bases and the J gene lost 4 bases, with 17 bases spanning the gap. The CDR3 has 16 residues. Looked up from germline, CDR1 is MNHNY and CDR2 is SVGAGI (reference sequence). The CDR3: CASSWGRRDSNQPQHF. The CDR3 bases are TGTGCCAGCAGTTGGGGGAGGAGGGACTCGAATCAGCCCCAGCATTTT.

The chain carries TRBV6-6 and TRBJ2-2, with D tentatively TRBD2 (7 bases). The length of the CDR3 is 16 residues. V was trimmed by 2 bases and J by 3 bases, leaving 13 bases between them. Germline lookup yields CDR1 MNHNY and CDR2 SVGAGI (reference sequence). The CDR3 DNA reads TGTGCCAGCAGTTACCTGGGGGGGGCCGACACCGGGGAGCTGTTTTTT. It translates to CASSYLGGADTGELFF.

In nucleotides, the CDR3 is TGTGCCAGCAAAACGACTAGCGGGCTGAACGAGCAGTACTTC. Amino acid sequence: CASKTTSGLNEQYF. The chain employs TRBV28 and TRBJ2-7; 10 nucleotides line up with TRBD2. Germline trimming cut 7 bases from V and 5 bases from J; bases unmatched to any gene: 8. The CDR3 has 14 amino acids. Germline V lookup: CDR1 MDHEN, CDR2 SYDVKM. The whole variable domain, filled in from reference TRBV28 and TRBJ2-7, reads DVKVTQSSRYLVKRTGEKVFLECVQDMDHENMFWYRQDPGLGLRLIYFSYDVKMKEKGDIPEGYSVSREKKERFSLILESASTNQTSMYLCASKTTSGLNEQYFGPGTRLTVT.